The 31 T cell receptor beta chains below come from one sample, sequenced in a study of shared clonotypes between healthy human individuals. The table came from immunoSEQ multiplex PCR; TCRdb's copy has only in-frame clones and leaves some out. The table shows 2.5 million or so clones, with approximately 94% occurring only once. The sequencing input was naive CD4+ T cells sorted from blood. Subset defined: CD45RA+ positively selected. The receptor set was obtained from a man aged 18 to 30 in good health.

In the case of this clone: The sample contains more than one DNA sequence encoding this CDR3. This chain links TRBV7-2 with TRBJ1-2, with TRBD1 identical over 7 bases. Germline V gives CDR1 SGHTA, CDR2 FQGNSA. The CDR3 is 14 residues long. Unmatched junction bases numbered 5, after V lost 5 bases and J lost 2 bases. CDR3 protein: CASSPQGGNYGYTF. CDR3 nucleotide sequence: TGTGCCAGCAGCCCCCAGGGGGGCAACTATGGCTACACCTTC.

As regards this clone: Other DNA variants within this sample encode the same CDR3. The genes are TRBV2 and TRBJ2-7; the match to TRBD1 covers 8 bases. The CDR3 loop spans 13 amino acids. J gave up 2 bases and V 6 bases, and 3 bases lay outside the gene matches. Germline assignment: CDR1 SNHLY and CDR2 FYNNEI. The CDR3 DNA reads as TGTGCCAGCAGCGAGGACAGGGCCTACGAGCAGTACTTC. Translation: CASSEDRAYEQYF.

The table lists this clone with a count of one. The same CDR3 also results from other DNA sequences found in this sample. The chain joins TRBV7-9 to TRBJ1-4; 7 bases line up with TRBD1. Trimming removed 1 base from V and 3 bases from J; junction bases left unmatched: 2. The CDR3 has 15 residues. Germline V lookup: CDR1 SEHNR, CDR2 FQNEAQ (reference sequence). The CDR3 sequence: CASSLGGTANEKLFF. DNA for the CDR3: TGTGCCAGCAGCTTAGGTGGGACAGCTAATGAAAAACTGTTTTTT.

As for this clone: The sample has other DNA sequences that encode this CDR3 too. This chain joins TRBV7-2 and TRBJ2-7, with 12 nucleotides matching TRBD2. This CDR3 comprises 15 residues. With V trimmed by 1 base and J by 7 bases, 5 bases remained unmatched. Germline V gene data show CDR1 as SGHTA and CDR2 as FQGNSA. CDR3: CASSLGLAGVEEQYF. The DNA for the CDR3 is TGTGCCAGCAGCTTAGGACTAGCGGGAGTGGAGGAGCAGTACTTC. Together with reference TRBV7-2 and TRBJ2-7, the CDR3 gives the full variable domain: GAGVSQSPSNKVTEKGKDVELRCDPISGHTALYWYRQSLGQGLEFLIYFQGNSAPDKSGLPSDRFSAERTGGSVSTLTIQRTQQEDSAVYLCASSLGLAGVEEQYFGPGTRLTVT.

The J gene is TRBJ2-3, the V gene TRBV4-3; D possibly corresponds to TRBD2 (8 bases). The germline V gene encodes CDR1 LGHNA and CDR2 YSLEER. CDR3 length equals 14 residues. V lost 3 bases and J lost 7, with 14 bases in between. In DNA form, the CDR3 reads TGCGCCAGCAGCCAGACAGGGACTAGTCATACGCAGTATTTT. Protein product: CASSQTGTSHTQYF.

The chain has TRBV29-1 and TRBJ2-3; D is unclear. Germline V gene sequence: CDR1 SQVTM, CDR2 ANQGSEA. The CDR3 is made up of 12 amino acids. The V end was cut by 6 bases, the J end by 5 bases, with 12 bases between. The CDR3 loop is CSVRYSLDTQYF. Written as DNA, the CDR3 is TGCAGCGTCCGGTACAGCTTAGATACGCAGTATTTT.

The chain recombines TRBV4-3 with TRBJ2-7; TRBD2 matches 12 bases. J was trimmed by 5 bases and V by 0 bases; bases with no gene match: 11. The germline gives CDR1 LGHNA, CDR2 YSLEER. This CDR3 is built from 18 residues. The CDR3 region has the DNA TGCGCCAGCAGCCAAGATGACACCGGGACTAGCGGGCTCAACGAGCAGTACTTC. Amino acids: CASSQDDTGTSGLNEQYF.

The chain's CDR3 is CASSTGTDNEKLFF. The CDR3 DNA reads TGTGCCAGTAGTACCGGGACAGACAATGAAAAACTGTTTTTT. This rearrangement joins TRBV19 to TRBJ1-4; 7 nucleotides align to TRBD1. Trimming took 4 bases from V and 5 from J; bases not matched to a gene: 4. Per germline, CDR1 LNHDA and CDR2 SQIVND (reference sequence). The CDR3 is 14 amino acids.

The V call is TRBV10-3, the J call TRBJ2-3, with 14 bases aligning to TRBD2. The CDR3 is 14 amino acids. V shed 10 bases and J 5 bases; nucleotides not matched to a gene: 5. The germline CDR1 and CDR2 sequences are ENHRY and SYGVKD. DNA of the CDR3: TGTGCCACCCTGGGACTAGCGGGGGTAGATACGCAGTATTTT. This sequence encodes CATLGLAGVDTQYF.

The V gene is TRBV18, the J gene TRBJ1-1, with 8 bases fitting TRBD1. The germline gives CDR1 KGHSH, CDR2 LQKENI. Trimming removed 3 bases from V and 0 bases from J; junction bases left unmatched: 6. CDR3 size: 16 residues. CDR3: CASSPTGGVVNTEAFF. In DNA, the CDR3 is TGTGCCAGCTCACCCACAGGGGGGGTTGTGAACACTGAAGCTTTCTTT. Variable domain in full (rest from reference TRBV18 and TRBJ1-1): NAGVMQNPRHLVRRRGQEARLRCSPMKGHSHVYWYRQLPEEGLKFMVYLQKENIIDESGMPKERFSAEFPKEGPSILRIQQVVRGDSAAYFCASSPTGGVVNTEAFFGQGTRLTVV.

The chain employs TRBV27 and TRBJ2-2, with 9 bases lining up with TRBD1. Unmatched junction bases numbered 5, after V lost 6 bases and J lost 3 bases. Germline values: CDR1 MNHEY, CDR2 SMNVEV (reference sequence). This CDR3 spans 15 amino acids. The CDR3 coding sequence is TGTGCCAGCAGCAGACAGGGGGTTGACACCGGGGAGCTGTTTTTT. Encoded protein: CASSRQGVDTGELFF.

This chain uses TRBV9 with TRBJ2-2; maybe TRBD2 (5 bases). Germline CDR1 is SGDLS and CDR2 is YYNGEE. CDR3 length: 13 residues. Trimming pared 3 bases from V and 6 bases from J, leaving 9 bases between. DNA of the CDR3: TGTGCCAGCAGCGCGGAGGAAGCCGGGGAGCTGTTTTTT. Protein sequence: CASSAEEAGELFF. The variable domain in full, with the rest retrieved from reference TRBV9 and TRBJ2-2, is DSGVTQTPKHLITATGQRVTLRCSPRSGDLSVYWYQQSLDQGLQFLIQYYNGEERAKGNILERFSAQQFPDLHSELNLSSLELGDSALYFCASSAEEAGELFFGEGSRLTVL.

The genes are TRBV28 and TRBJ1-1; no definite D call. CDR3 size: 10 residues. V was clipped by 2 bases and J by 8 bases, with 3 bases between them. CDR1 is MDHEN, CDR2 SYDVKM, per germline. The chain's CDR3 is CASSLREAFF. For the CDR3, the DNA is TGTGCCAGCAGTTTAAGGGAAGCTTTCTTT.

V gene TRBV18 combines with J gene TRBJ1-5; possibly TRBD1 for D (6 bases). The V gene lost 2 bases and the J gene lost 11 bases, with 13 bases spanning the gap. The germline V gene has CDR1 KGHSH and CDR2 LQKENI. This CDR3 spans 13 amino acids. The CDR3 spells CASSPDRLSAQHF. CDR3 bases: TGTGCCAGCTCACCAGACAGGTTGTCGGCCCAGCATTTT.

As concerns this clone: In the same sample, other DNA sequences code for this CDR3. The chain recombines TRBV5-1 with TRBJ2-5, with D unresolved. Per germline, CDR1 SGHRS and CDR2 YFSETQ. Deletions cut 1 base from V and 0 bases from J, with 7 bases between. The CDR3 is made up of 14 amino acids. CDR3 coding DNA: TGCGCCAGCAGCTTGTCAGGAAACCAAGAGACCCAGTACTTC. As protein: CASSLSGNQETQYF.

The chain joins TRBV6-1 to TRBJ2-7, with D tentatively TRBD2 (5 bases). CDR1 is MNHNS and CDR2 is SASEGT in the germline V gene. The CDR3 has 15 amino acids. Trimming removed 1 base from V and 1 base from J, with 11 bases in between. The CDR3 protein is CASSEGVARSYEQYF. In nucleotides, the CDR3 is TGTGCCAGCAGTGAAGGAGTAGCGAGATCCTACGAGCAGTACTTC.

The rearrangement joins TRBV7-3 to TRBJ1-2, with D hard to call. Germline V gene data show CDR1 as SGHTA and CDR2 as FQGTGA. This CDR3 has 12 amino acids. V was trimmed by 3 bases and J by 4 bases, leaving 6 bases between them. CDR3 nucleotides: TGTGCCAGCAGCTTCCAGGTCTATGGCTACACCTTC. Translated, it gives CASSFQVYGYTF.

The rearrangement joins TRBV6-5 to TRBJ1-2; a weak D match, TRBD1 (5 bases). The CDR3 is made up of 14 amino acids. With 6 bases removed from V and 0 bases from J, the gap between germline ends came to 11 bases. The germline CDR1 and CDR2 sequences are MNHEY and SVGAGI. The CDR3 DNA is TGTGCCAGCAGGTGGGGCAGTTCTAACTATGGCTACACCTTC. Translating it yields CASRWGSSNYGYTF.

V and J are TRBV30 and TRBJ1-1; no clear D. V dropped 2 bases and J dropped 5 bases, with 12 bases sitting between them. The CDR3 runs 13 residues. The germline CDR1 and CDR2 sequences are GTSNPN and SVGIG (reference sequence). CDR3 in amino acids: CAWSSNLRTEAFF. For the CDR3, the DNA is TGTGCCTGGAGTTCAAATTTGCGGACTGAAGCTTTCTTT.

The chain combines TRBV5-4 with TRBJ2-7; the D call may be TRBD1 or TRBD2 (6 bases each). This CDR3 contains 11 residues. Trimming removed 8 bases from V and 4 bases from J, with 10 bases in between. Germline V lookup: CDR1 SGHNT, CDR2 YYREEE (reference sequence). The CDR3: CASRGEYEQYF. DNA of the CDR3: TGTGCCAGTAGGGGGGAATACGAGCAGTACTTC.

V and J are TRBV10-3 and TRBJ2-1, with TRBD1 matching over 7 bases. V shed 5 bases and J 6 bases; nucleotides not matched to a gene: 10. Per the germline V gene, CDR1 is ENHRY and CDR2 is SYGVKD. This CDR3 is 15 amino acids long. The CDR3: CAISPDRKNPNEQFF. CDR3 coding DNA: TGTGCCATCAGTCCGGACAGGAAAAACCCCAATGAGCAGTTCTTC.

CDR3 protein: CAWKISSNTEAFF. The CDR3 coding sequence is TGTGCCTGGAAGATAAGCTCGAACACTGAAGCTTTCTTT. This chain connects TRBV30 to TRBJ1-1; unclear D gene. The ends were cut back, 4 bases at V and 1 base at J, with 10 bases in the middle. CDR1 GTSNPN and CDR2 SVGIG come from the germline V gene (reference sequence). The CDR3 totals 13 residues. Full variable domain (outside the CDR3, taken from reference TRBV30 and TRBJ1-1): SQTIHQWPATLVQPVGSPLSLECTVEGTSNPNLYWYRQAAGRGLQLLFYSVGIGQISSEVPQNLSASRPQDRQFILSSKKLLLSDSGFYLCAWKISSNTEAFFGQGTRLTVV.

This chain links TRBV7-9 with TRBJ1-2, with 7 positions matching TRBD1. CDR1 and CDR2 from the germline V gene are SEHNR and FQNEAQ (reference sequence). Trimming cost V 4 bases and J 6 bases; bases outside gene matches: 11. The CDR3 covers 15 residues. The CDR3 protein is CASSSSGGSGNGYTF. CDR3 DNA sequence: TGTGCCAGCAGCTCCTCAGGGGGATCGGGAAATGGCTACACCTTC.

This chain connects TRBV28 to TRBJ2-2; D not certain. Germline lookup yields CDR1 MDHEN and CDR2 SYDVKM. The CDR3 is 13 residues long. V lost 4 bases, J lost 3 bases, and 6 bases lay in between. The CDR3 loop reads CASSYSYTGELFF. DNA of the CDR3: TGTGCCAGCAGTTACAGCTACACCGGGGAGCTGTTTTTT. Filled out from reference TRBV28 and TRBJ2-2, the complete variable domain reads DVKVTQSSRYLVKRTGEKVFLECVQDMDHENMFWYRQDPGLGLRLIYFSYDVKMKEKGDIPEGYSVSREKKERFSLILESASTNQTSMYLCASSYSYTGELFFGEGSRLTVL.

The rearrangement links TRBV6-4 to TRBJ2-1; D unresolved. V was pared by 3 bases and J by 10 bases, with 10 bases between. CDR1 MRHNA and CDR2 SNTAGT come from the germline V gene. The CDR3 has 12 residues. The CDR3 bases are TGTGCCAGCAGTGAAAACCATAGAGAGCAGTTCTTC. Translating gives CASSENHREQFF.

This clone has just one count. The V gene is TRBV2, the J gene TRBJ2-7; D remains ambiguous. Germline V CDR1 and CDR2: SNHLY, FYNNEI. This CDR3 spans 11 amino acids. The germline V and J ends were trimmed by 3 bases and 7 bases, with 7 bases remaining between them. CDR3 loop: CASSDTYEQYF. CDR3 nucleotide sequence: TGTGCCAGCAGTGATACTTATGAGCAGTACTTC.

The rearrangement links TRBV10-2 to TRBJ2-7; no firm D call. The germline CDR1 and CDR2 sequences are WSHSY and SAAADI. The CDR3 has 13 amino acids. Trimming stripped 3 bases from V and 0 bases from J, with 6 bases between. The DNA of the CDR3 is TGCGCCAGCAGTGATCCGGTCTCCTACGAGCAGTACTTC. Its protein product is CASSDPVSYEQYF.

This chain uses TRBV28 with TRBJ2-7; D unclear. The germline CDR1 and CDR2 sequences are MDHEN and SYDVKM. V shed 6 bases and J shed 7 bases, with 10 bases lying between them. The length of the CDR3 is 11 residues. CDR3 sequence (DNA): TGTGCCAGCAGCCGTACTAAGGAGCAGTACTTC. It encodes CASSRTKEQYF.

The chain recombines TRBV5-1 with TRBJ2-1; 8 positions agree with TRBD1. Germline assignment: CDR1 SGHRS and CDR2 YFSETQ. The CDR3 has 15 amino acids. The V segment lost 2 bases and the J segment 9 bases; nucleotides outside the gene matches: 10. The chain's CDR3 is CASSFGQGADTEQFF. In nucleotides, the CDR3 is TGCGCCAGCAGCTTCGGACAGGGTGCGGACACTGAGCAGTTCTTC.

This rearrangement joins TRBV23-1 to TRBJ2-7; 7 bases map to TRBD1. TRBV23-1 qualifies as an ORF whose function is uncertain. CDR3 length equals 15 residues. J gave up 3 bases and V 4 bases, and 9 bases lay outside the gene matches. The CDR3 reads CASSPMDRRIYEQYF. The CDR3 DNA is TGCGCCAGCAGTCCTATGGACAGGAGAATCTACGAGCAGTACTTC.

The chain combines TRBV18 with TRBJ2-5; 8 positions match TRBD2. Per germline, CDR1 KGHSH and CDR2 LQKENI. V was pared by 10 bases and J by 1 base, with 5 bases of the junction left unmatched. This CDR3 comprises 13 residues. The CDR3 protein is CATGGGLQETQYF. The CDR3, as DNA: TGTGCCACCGGGGGGGGACTCCAAGAGACCCAGTACTTC.